Below, 6 T cell receptor beta chains from the same sample are listed, as sequenced in a study of blood T cell repertoires in COVID-19. Measured with immunoSEQ multiplex PCR; TCRdb has only the in-frame clones, and not every one. The data contain roughly 300,000 clones, 86% of them singletons. Sequences were obtained from peripheral blood. The source of these receptors is a woman in her fifties or sixties with acute or convalescent COVID-19.

The V call is TRBV4-1, the J call TRBJ2-4; no clear D. Germline lookup yields CDR1 MGHRA and CDR2 YSYEKL. This CDR3 is built from 16 residues. Trimming stripped 0 bases from V and 0 bases from J, with 9 bases between. Here the CDR3 reads CASSQDHNLAKNIQYF. The CDR3 coding sequence is TGCGCCAGCAGCCAAGATCACAATCTAGCCAAAAACATTCAGTACTTC.

The chain has TRBV24-1 and TRBJ2-1; 11 bases are a match to TRBD2. Per germline, CDR1 KGHDR and CDR2 SFDVKD. J was trimmed by 10 bases and V by 7 bases; bases with no gene match: 14. The CDR3 runs to 16 residues. The CDR3 region has the DNA TGTGCCACCAGAGCAGGGACTAGCGGAGGGCCTCAGGAGCAGTTCTTC. It yields the protein CATRAGTSGGPQEQFF.

The gene calls are TRBV28 and TRBJ2-2, with 16 positions matching TRBD2. With V trimmed by 8 bases and J by 4 bases, 4 bases remained unmatched. The CDR3 length is 16 residues. CDR1 MDHEN and CDR2 SYDVKM come from the germline V gene. CDR3 sequence (DNA): TGTGCCAGCGGGACTAGCGGGAGGGTGGGCACCGGGGAGCTGTTTTTT. As protein: CASGTSGRVGTGELFF.

The chain has TRBV5-1 and TRBJ1-3, with D unclear. This CDR3 comprises 16 residues. V lost 0 bases and J 4 bases, leaving 14 bases between the germline ends. The germline CDR1 and CDR2 sequences are SGHRS and YFSETQ. This CDR3 is CASSLAQTTRGNTIYF. The CDR3, as DNA: TGCGCCAGCAGCTTGGCCCAGACAACTCGGGGAAACACCATATATTTT.

The chain has TRBV28 and TRBJ1-4; perhaps TRBD1 as D (6 bases). From germline, CDR1 is MDHEN and CDR2 SYDVKM. V lost 5 bases and J 3 bases, leaving 16 bases between the germline ends. The CDR3 has 16 amino acids. The CDR3 spells CASSPTQGGPNEKLFF. The CDR3 DNA sequence: TGTGCCAGCAGTCCCACACAGGGAGGGCCTAATGAAAAACTGTTTTTT.

This clone occurred once. V gene TRBV7-3 combines with J gene TRBJ2-1; 10 nucleotides match TRBD2. Germline CDR1 SGHTA, CDR2 FQGTGA. This CDR3 has 15 residues. J lost 7 bases, V lost 5 bases, and 8 bases had no gene match. CDR3 sequence (DNA): TGTGCCAGCAGCAGAAGCGGGAGGGCCGATAATGAGCAGTTCTTC. Residues: CASSRSGRADNEQFF. The entire variable domain, with the rest obtained from reference TRBV7-3 and TRBJ2-1, is as follows: GAGVSQTPSNKVTEKGKYVELRCDPISGHTALYWYRQSLGQGPEFLIYFQGTGAADDSGLPNDRFFAVRPEGSVSTLKIQRTERGDSAVYLCASSRSGRADNEQFFGPGTRLTVL.